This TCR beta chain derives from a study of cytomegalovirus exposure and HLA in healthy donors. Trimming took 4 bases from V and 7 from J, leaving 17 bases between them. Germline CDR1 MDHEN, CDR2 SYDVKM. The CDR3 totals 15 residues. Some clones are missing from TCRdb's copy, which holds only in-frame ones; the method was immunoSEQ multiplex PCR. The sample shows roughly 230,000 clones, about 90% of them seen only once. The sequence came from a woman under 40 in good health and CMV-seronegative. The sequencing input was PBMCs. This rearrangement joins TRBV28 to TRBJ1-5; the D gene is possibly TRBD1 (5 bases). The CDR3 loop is CASSWPRGSSQPQHF. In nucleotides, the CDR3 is TGTGCCAGCAGTTGGCCCCGGGGGTCGAGCCAGCCCCAGCATTTT.